The TCR beta chain under discussion was sequenced for a study of T cell clones after liver transplantation. Looking at the study overall: Patients counted as tolerant after at least one year off all immunosuppression, enzymes not exceeding twice normal. Study results and limitations: Compared with third party-reactive sequences, donor-reactive ones declined more, independent of withdrawal success. Graft donor-reactive T cells may have migrated into the graft rather than being deleted. In most of the 8 subjects, circulating graft-donor-reactive CD4 TCRbeta sequences fell significantly after transplant.

V was shortened by 2 bases and J by 11 bases, with 13 bases between the two germline ends. Germline V CDR1 and CDR2: MNHNS, SASEGT. The CDR3 length is 13 residues. The repertoire was sequenced with immunoSEQ multiplex PCR; TCRdb's copy has only in-frame clones and lacks some. The table shows over 60,000 clones, with about four fifths occurring only once. With regard to this clone: Its antigen is not known.

The sample here was CD4+ T cells from blood, taken before liver transplant. The rearrangement links TRBV6-1 to TRBJ1-5; D is unresolved. The sequence was collected from a human donor who received a liver transplant. Written as DNA, the CDR3 is TGTGCCAGCAGTGAAATCGCGGGGAGTGCCCAGCATTTT. It encodes CASSEIAGSAQHF.